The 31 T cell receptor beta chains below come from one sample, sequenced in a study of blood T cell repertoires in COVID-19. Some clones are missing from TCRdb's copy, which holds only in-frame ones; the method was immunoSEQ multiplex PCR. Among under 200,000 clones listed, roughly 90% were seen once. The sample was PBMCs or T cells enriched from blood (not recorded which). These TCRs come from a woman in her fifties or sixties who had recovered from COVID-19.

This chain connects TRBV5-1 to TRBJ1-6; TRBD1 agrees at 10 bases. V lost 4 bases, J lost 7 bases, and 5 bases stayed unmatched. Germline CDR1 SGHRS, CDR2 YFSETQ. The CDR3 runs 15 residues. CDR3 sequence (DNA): TGCGCCAGCAGCAGATGGGGACAGGGGAATTCACCCCTCCACTTT. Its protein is CASSRWGQGNSPLHF. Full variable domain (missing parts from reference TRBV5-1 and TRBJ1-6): KAGVTQTPRYLIKTRGQQVTLSCSPISGHRSVSWYQQTPGQGLQFLFEYFSETQRNKGNFPGRFSGRQFSNSRSEMNVSTLELGDSALYLCASSRWGQGNSPLHFGNGTRLTVT.

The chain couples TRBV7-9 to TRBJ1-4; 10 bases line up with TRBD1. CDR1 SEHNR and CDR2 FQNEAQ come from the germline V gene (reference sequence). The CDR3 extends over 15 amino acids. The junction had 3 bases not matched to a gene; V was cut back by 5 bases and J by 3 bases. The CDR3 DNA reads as TGTGCCAGCAGCCCGACAGGGGGCCCTAATGAAAAACTGTTTTTT. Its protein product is CASSPTGGPNEKLFF.

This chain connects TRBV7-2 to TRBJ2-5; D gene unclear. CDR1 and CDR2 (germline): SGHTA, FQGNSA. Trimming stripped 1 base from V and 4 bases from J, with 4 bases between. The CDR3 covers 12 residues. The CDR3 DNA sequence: TGTGCCAGCAGCTTAGTGGCAGAGACCCAGTACTTC. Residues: CASSLVAETQYF.

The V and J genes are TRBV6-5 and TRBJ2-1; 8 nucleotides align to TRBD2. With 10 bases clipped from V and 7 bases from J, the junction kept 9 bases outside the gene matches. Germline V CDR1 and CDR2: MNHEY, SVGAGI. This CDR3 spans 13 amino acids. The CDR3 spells CATRASGGNEQFF. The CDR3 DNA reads TGTGCCACCAGGGCCAGCGGGGGTAATGAGCAGTTCTTC.

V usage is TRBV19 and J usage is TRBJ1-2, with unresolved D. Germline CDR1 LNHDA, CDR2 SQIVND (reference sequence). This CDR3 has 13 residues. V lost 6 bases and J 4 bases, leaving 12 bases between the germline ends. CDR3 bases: TGTGCCAGTAGACTGTCCTCCGTCTATGGCTACACCTTC. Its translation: CASRLSSVYGYTF.

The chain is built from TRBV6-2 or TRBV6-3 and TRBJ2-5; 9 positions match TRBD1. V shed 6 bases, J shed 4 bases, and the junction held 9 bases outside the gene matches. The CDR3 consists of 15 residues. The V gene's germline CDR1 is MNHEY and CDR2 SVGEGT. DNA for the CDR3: TGTGCCAGCAGCCGCGGACAGGGGATAGGAGAGACCCAGTACTTC. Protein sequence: CASSRGQGIGETQYF.

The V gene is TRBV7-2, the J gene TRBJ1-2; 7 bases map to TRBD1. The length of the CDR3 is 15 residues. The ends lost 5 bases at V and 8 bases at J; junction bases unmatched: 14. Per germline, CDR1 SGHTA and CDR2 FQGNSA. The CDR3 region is CASSAPIKRGRGYTF. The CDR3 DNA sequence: TGTGCCAGCAGCGCCCCCATAAAAAGGGGGCGCGGCTACACCTTC.

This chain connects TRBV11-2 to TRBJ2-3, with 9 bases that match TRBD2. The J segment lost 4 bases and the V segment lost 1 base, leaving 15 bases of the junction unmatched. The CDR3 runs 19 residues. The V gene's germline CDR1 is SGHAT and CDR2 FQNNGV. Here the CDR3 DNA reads TGTGCCAGCAGCTTAGGAGTAGGGTTTGAGCGGGGGGACTCAGATACGCAGTATTTT. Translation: CASSLGVGFERGDSDTQYF.

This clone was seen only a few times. The CDR3 nucleotides are TGTGCCAGCAGCCTCCCAGGGGGCGAGGCTTTCTTT. Encoded protein: CASSLPGGEAFF. The gene calls are TRBV3-1 (or the pseudogene TRBV3-2) and TRBJ1-1, with TRBD1 matching over 8 bases. V lost 4 bases and J lost 11; bases outside the gene matches: 6. The CDR3 has 12 amino acids. Germline V gene data show CDR1 as LGHDT and CDR2 as YNNKEL (reference sequence).

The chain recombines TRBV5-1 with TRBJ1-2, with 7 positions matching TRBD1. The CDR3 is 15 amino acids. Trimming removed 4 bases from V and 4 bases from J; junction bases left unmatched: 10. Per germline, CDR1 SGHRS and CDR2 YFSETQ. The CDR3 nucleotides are TGCGCCAGCAGCGGAACGGGACAGCGTACCTATGGCTACACCTTC. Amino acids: CASSGTGQRTYGYTF.

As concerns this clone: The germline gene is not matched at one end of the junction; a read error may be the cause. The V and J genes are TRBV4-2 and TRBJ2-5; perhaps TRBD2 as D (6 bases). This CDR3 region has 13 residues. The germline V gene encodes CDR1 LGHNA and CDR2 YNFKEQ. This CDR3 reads CASGQGRRETQYF. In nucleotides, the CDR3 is TGTGCCAGCGGCCAAGGGAGGAGGGAGACCCAGTACTTC.

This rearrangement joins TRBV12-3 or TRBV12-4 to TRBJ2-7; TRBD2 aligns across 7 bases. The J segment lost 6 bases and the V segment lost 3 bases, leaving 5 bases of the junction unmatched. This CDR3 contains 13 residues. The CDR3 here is CASSLGGSGEQYF. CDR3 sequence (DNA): TGTGCCAGCAGTTTGGGGGGGTCGGGCGAGCAGTACTTC.

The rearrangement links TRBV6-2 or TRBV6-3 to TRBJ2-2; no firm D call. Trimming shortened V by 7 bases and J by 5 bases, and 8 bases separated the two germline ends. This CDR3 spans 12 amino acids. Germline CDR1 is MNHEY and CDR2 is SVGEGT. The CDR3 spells CASTPFTGELFF. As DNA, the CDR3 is TGTGCCAGCACCCCCTTTACCGGGGAGCTGTTTTTT.

The CDR3 DNA sequence: TGTGCCAGCAGCCCGCAAAACAGGGTTAGTGGCTACGAGCAGTACTTC. Amino acid sequence: CASSPQNRVSGYEQYF. V gene TRBV5-5 combines with J gene TRBJ2-7; maybe TRBD1 (6 bases). This CDR3 comprises 16 residues. V was shortened by 4 bases and J by 3 bases, with 20 bases between the two germline ends. Germline V gene lookup returns CDR1 SGHKS and CDR2 YYEKEE (reference sequence). The complete variable domain, with remaining parts taken from reference TRBV5-5 and TRBJ2-7, reads DAGVTQSPTHLIKTRGQQVTLRCSPISGHKSVSWYQQVLGQGPQFIFQYYEKEERGRGNFPDRFSARQFPNYSSELNVNALLLGDSALYLCASSPQNRVSGYEQYFGPGTRLTVT.

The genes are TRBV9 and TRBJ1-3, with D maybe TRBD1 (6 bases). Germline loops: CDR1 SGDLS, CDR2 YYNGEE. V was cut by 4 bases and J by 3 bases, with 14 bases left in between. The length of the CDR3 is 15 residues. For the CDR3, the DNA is TGTGCCAGCAGCCTTGATCAGGGGCATGGAAACACCATATATTTT. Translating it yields CASSLDQGHGNTIYF.

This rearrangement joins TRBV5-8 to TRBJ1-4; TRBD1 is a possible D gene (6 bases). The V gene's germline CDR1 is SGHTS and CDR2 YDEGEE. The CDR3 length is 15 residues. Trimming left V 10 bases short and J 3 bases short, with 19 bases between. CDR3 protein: CAYRAGSGANEKLFF. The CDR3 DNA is TGTGCCTACAGGGCAGGGAGCGGCGCTAATGAAAAACTGTTTTTT.

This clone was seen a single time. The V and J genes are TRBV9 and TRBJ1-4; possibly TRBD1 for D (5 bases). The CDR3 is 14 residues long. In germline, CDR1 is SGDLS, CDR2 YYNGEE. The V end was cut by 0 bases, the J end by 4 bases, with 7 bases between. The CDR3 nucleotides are TGTGCCAGCAGCGTAGCGGGGGTTAATGAAAAACTGTTTTTT. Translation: CASSVAGVNEKLFF.

The CDR3 is CASSPGTGYTQYF. In DNA, the CDR3 is TGTGCCAGCAGTCCCGGGACTGGATATACGCAGTATTTT. The gene calls are TRBV12-3 or TRBV12-4 and TRBJ2-3; a weak D match, TRBD2 (6 bases). Deletions cut 5 bases from V and 7 bases from J, with 13 bases between. This CDR3 comprises 13 residues.

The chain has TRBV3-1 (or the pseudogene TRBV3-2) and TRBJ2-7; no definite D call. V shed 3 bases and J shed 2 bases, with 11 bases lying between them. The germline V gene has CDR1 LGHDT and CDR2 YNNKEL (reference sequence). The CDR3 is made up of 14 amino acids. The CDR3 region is CASSHTRSTYEQYF. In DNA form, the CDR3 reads TGTGCCAGCAGCCATACCCGGTCCACCTACGAGCAGTACTTC.

CDR3 nucleotide sequence: TGTGCCAGCAGCTCCCCGGGGGGGCTAGGAAACACTGAAGCTTTCTTT. Protein sequence: CASSSPGGLGNTEAFF. The J gene is TRBJ1-1, the V gene TRBV7-9; perhaps TRBD1 as D (6 bases). The CDR3 spans 16 residues. V was cut by 4 bases and J by 2 bases, with 17 bases left in between. The germline gives CDR1 SEHNR, CDR2 FQNEAQ (reference sequence). Using reference TRBV7-9 and TRBJ1-1 for the parts outside the CDR3, the full variable domain is DTGVSQNPRHKITKRGQNVTFRCDPISEHNRLYWYRQTLGQGPEFLTYFQNEAQLEKSRLLSDRFSAERPKGSFSTLEIQRTEQGDSAMYLCASSSPGGLGNTEAFFGQGTRLTVV.

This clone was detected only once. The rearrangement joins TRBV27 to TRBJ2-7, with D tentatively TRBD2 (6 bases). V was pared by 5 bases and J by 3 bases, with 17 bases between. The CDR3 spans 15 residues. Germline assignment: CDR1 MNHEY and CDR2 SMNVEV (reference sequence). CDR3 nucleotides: TGTGCCAGCAGTCCAACGACTAGACTTCACTACGAGCAGTACTTC. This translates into CASSPTTRLHYEQYF.

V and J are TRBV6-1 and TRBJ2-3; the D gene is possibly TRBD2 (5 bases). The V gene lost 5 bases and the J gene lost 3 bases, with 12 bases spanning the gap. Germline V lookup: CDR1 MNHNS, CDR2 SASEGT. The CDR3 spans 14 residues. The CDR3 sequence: CASSLTGWTDTQYF. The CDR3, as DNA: TGTGCCAGCAGTTTGACGGGGTGGACAGATACGCAGTATTTT.

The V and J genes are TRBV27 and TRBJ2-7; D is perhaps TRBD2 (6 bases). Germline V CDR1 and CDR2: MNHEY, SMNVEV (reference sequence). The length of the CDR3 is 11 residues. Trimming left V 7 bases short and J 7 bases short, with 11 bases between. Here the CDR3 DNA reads TGTGCCAGCACGTGGACTACGGAGCAGTACTTC. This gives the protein CASTWTTEQYF.

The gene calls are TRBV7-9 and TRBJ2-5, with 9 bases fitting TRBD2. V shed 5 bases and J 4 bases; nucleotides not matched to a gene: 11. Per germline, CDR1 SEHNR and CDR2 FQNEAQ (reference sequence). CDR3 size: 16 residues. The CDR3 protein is CASSPHGAGGSETQYF. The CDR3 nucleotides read TGTGCCAGCAGCCCCCACGGGGCGGGGGGGTCAGAGACCCAGTACTTC.

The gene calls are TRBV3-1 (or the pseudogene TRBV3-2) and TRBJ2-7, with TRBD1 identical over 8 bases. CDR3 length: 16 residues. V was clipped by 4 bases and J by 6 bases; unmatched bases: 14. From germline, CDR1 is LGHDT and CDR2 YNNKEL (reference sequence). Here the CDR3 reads CASSRDNVQGAREQYF. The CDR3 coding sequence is TGTGCCAGCAGCCGGGATAATGTCCAGGGGGCCCGCGAGCAGTACTTC.

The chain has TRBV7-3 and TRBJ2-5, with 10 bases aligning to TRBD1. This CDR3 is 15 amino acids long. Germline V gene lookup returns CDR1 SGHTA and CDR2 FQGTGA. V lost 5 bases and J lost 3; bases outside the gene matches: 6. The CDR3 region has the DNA TGTGCCAGCAGCCCGGACAGGGGGAGAGAAGAGACCCAGTACTTC. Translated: CASSPDRGREETQYF.

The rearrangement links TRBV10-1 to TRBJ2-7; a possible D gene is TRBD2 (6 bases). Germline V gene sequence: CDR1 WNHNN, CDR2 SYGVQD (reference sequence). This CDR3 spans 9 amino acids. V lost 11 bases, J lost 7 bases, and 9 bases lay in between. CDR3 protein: CAGGWEQYF. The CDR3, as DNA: TGCGCCGGGGGGTGGGAGCAGTACTTC.

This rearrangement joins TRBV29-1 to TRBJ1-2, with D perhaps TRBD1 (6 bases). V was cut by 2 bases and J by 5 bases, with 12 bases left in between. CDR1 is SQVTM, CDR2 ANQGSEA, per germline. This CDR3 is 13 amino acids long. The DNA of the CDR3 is TGCAGCGTTGAAAACGAGGGGGTATATGGCTACACCTTC. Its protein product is CSVENEGVYGYTF.

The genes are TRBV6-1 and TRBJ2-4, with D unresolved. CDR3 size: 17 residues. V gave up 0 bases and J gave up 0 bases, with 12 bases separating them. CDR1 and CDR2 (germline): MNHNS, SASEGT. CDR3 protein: CASSEAALHGAKNIQYF. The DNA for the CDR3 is TGTGCCAGCAGTGAAGCGGCTTTACATGGAGCCAAAAACATTCAGTACTTC.

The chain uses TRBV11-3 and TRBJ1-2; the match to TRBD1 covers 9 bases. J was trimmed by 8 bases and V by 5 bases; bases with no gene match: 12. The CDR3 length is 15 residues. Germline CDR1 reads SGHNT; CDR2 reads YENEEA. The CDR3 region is CASSPRGQGSNGYTF. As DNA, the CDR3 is TGTGCCAGCAGCCCGAGGGGACAGGGCAGTAACGGCTACACCTTC.

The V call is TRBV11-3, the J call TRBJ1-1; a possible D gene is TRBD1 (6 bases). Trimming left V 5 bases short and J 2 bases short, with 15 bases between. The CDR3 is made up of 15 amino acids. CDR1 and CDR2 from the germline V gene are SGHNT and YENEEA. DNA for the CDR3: TGTGCCAGCAGCCGCAGACAGGATGACAACACTGAAGCTTTCTTT. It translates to CASSRRQDDNTEAFF. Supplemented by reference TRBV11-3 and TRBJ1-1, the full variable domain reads EAGVVQSPRYKIIEKKQPVAFWCNPISGHNTLYWYLQNLGQGPELLIRYENEEAVDDSQLPKDRFSAERLKGVDSTLKIQPAELGDSAVYLCASSRRQDDNTEAFFGQGTRLTVV.